The source of this TCR beta chain is a study of T-cell memory formation after mild COVID-19. General study findings and limits: Pre-infection memory carried some responding clones, suggesting that cross-reactive memory joined.

cDNA libraries for TCR alpha and TCR beta, carrying sample barcodes and UMIs, came from 5'RACE with constant-segment primers. TCRdb processed the 5' RACE reads anew with MiXCR; each CDR3 protein has one entry. In the table there are 290,000 or so distinct CDR3 sequences, approximately 19% of which are singletons. Of note for this clonotype: What it recognizes is unknown.

The V and J ends lost 1 base and 5 bases respectively, with 17 bases between them. CDR3 length: 16 amino acids. Germline lookup yields CDR1 SGHTA and CDR2 FQGNSA. The chain has TRBV7-2 and TRBJ1-1; tentatively, D is TRBD1 (5 bases). This clonotype was obtained from a man aged 18 to 35 who had mild COVID-19 (a few samples of this study predate the infection). Cell type and time point are not known. The source material was PBMCs or a T cell subset sorted from them (not recorded which). Here the CDR3 reads CASSLGPRAGETEAFF. CDR3 DNA sequence: TGTGCCAGCAGCTTAGGCCCGAGGGCGGGGGAGACTGAAGCTTTCTTT. Variable domain in full (rest from reference TRBV7-2 and TRBJ1-1): GAGVSQSPSNKVTEKGKDVELRCDPISGHTALYWYRQSLGQGLEFLIYFQGNSAPDKSGLPSDRFSAERTGGSVSTLTIQRTQQEDSAVYLCASSLGPRAGETEAFFGQGTRLTVV.